The source of this T cell receptor beta chain is a study of blood T cell repertoires in COVID-19. In the source study's methods: Estimation of nucleated cell counts relied on the amplification of reference gene primers. Sequenced by immunoSEQ multiplex PCR; TCRdb stores in-frame clones only, minus some. Clone size and the V and J calls come from that table; the DNA yielded D and trimming. This table has 230,000 or so clones, about 91% appearing once. This CDR3 is 14 amino acids long. V was pared by 5 bases and J by 6 bases, with 6 bases of the junction left unmatched. From germline, CDR1 is MNHEY and CDR2 SMNVEV (reference sequence).

The sample was peripheral blood. The rearrangement links TRBV27 to TRBJ2-3, with TRBD1 matching over 9 bases. The clonotype comes from a woman in her thirties or forties who had recovered from COVID-19. CDR3 DNA sequence: TGTGCCAGCAGTGGACAGGGGTTTTGGGATACGCAGTATTTT. Amino acid sequence: CASSGQGFWDTQYF.